Shown below are 25 T cell receptor beta chains from a single sample sequenced in a study of neurological immune-mediated disorders (dated by TCRdb to about 2019). The library relied on 5' RACE. Sequencing relied on an Illumina HiSeq 2500. The raw public reads went through TCRdb reprocessing: fastp at Q25, MiXCR clone calling, in-frame beta chains kept. Merged by CDR3 protein, the rows form single entries marked with the most common genes and DNA. This sample holds some 18,000 distinct CDR3 sequences; 7.5% were observed only once. About a sixth of the sample is held by the ten biggest clonotypes. The sample was CD8+ T cells from blood. Receptors were obtained from a woman aged 25 to 39 with HTLV-1-associated myelopathy (HAM/TSP).

This clonotype was seen at least ten times. The rearrangement uses TRBV5-1 and TRBJ2-1; D is unresolved. The CDR3 consists of 13 residues. Trimming removed 2 bases at V and 5 bases at J, with 8 bases between. Germline V gene sequence: CDR1 SGHRS, CDR2 YFSETQ. The CDR3 here is CASSLPSNNEQFF. Here the CDR3 DNA reads TGCGCCAGCAGCTTACCTAGTAACAATGAGCAGTTCTTC. Combining the CDR3 with reference TRBV5-1 and TRBJ2-1 gives the whole variable domain KAGVTQTPRYLIKTRGQQVTLSCSPISGHRSVSWYQQTPGQGLQFLFEYFSETQRNKGNFPGRFSGRQFSNSRSEMNVSTLELGDSALYLCASSLPSNNEQFFGPGTRLTVL.

This clonotype was detected many times. The genes are TRBV5-1 and TRBJ2-7, with D possibly matching TRBD2 (6 bases). The V end was cut by 4 bases, the J end by 6 bases, with 17 bases between. Germline V lookup: CDR1 SGHRS, CDR2 YFSETQ. The CDR3 runs to 14 residues. Written as DNA, the CDR3 is TGCGCCAGCAGCGGGGCATGGGGGGATTCCGAGCAGTACTTC. It is translated as CASSGAWGDSEQYF.

This clonotype was observed at least ten times. This rearrangement joins TRBV5-1 to TRBJ2-1; D ambiguous. CDR1 is SGHRS, CDR2 YFSETQ, per germline. Trimming removed 7 bases from V and 4 bases from J, with 15 bases in between. CDR3 length: 14 residues. CDR3 sequence (DNA): TGCGCCAGCGGGGAAACGGTAGGGTACAATGAGCAGTTCTTC. This sequence encodes CASGETVGYNEQFF.

This clonotype has a count of ten or more. The rearrangement uses TRBV2 and TRBJ2-7; D assignment may be TRBD1 or TRBD2 (5 bases each). Germline V gives CDR1 SNHLY, CDR2 FYNNEI. The germline V and J ends were trimmed by 3 bases and 2 bases, with 8 bases remaining between them. CDR3 size: 13 residues. The CDR3 is CASSEVGPYEQYF. CDR3 DNA: TGTGCCAGCAGTGAGGTGGGACCCTACGAGCAGTACTTC.

This clonotype came up many times. V and J are TRBV27 and TRBJ2-3; D is perhaps TRBD2 (6 bases). Germline V lookup: CDR1 MNHEY, CDR2 SMNVEV (reference sequence). Between the trimmed V and J ends, which lost 8 bases and 1 base, there was a span of 16 bases. CDR3 length: 15 residues. The CDR3 loop reads CASSPAGWGTDTQYF. In DNA, the CDR3 is TGTGCCAGCTCCCCCGCGGGGTGGGGCACAGATACGCAGTATTTT.

This clonotype was observed many times. The chain links TRBV6-2 or TRBV6-3 to TRBJ2-7; unclear D gene. CDR1 and CDR2 (germline): MNHEY, SVGEGT. V gave up 8 bases and J gave up 3 bases, with 14 bases separating them. This CDR3 spans 13 amino acids. As DNA, the CDR3 is TGTGCCAGCCAAAACACTCCGATCTACGAGCAGTACTTC. Its translation is CASQNTPIYEQYF.

This clonotype was seen many times. The gene calls are TRBV29-1 and TRBJ2-1; no definite D call. V was trimmed by 4 bases and J by 0 bases, leaving 10 bases between them. The CDR3 has 14 residues. Looked up from germline, CDR1 is SQVTM and CDR2 is ANQGSEA. CDR3 bases: TGCAGCGTTGGTCAGGTTAACTCCTACAATGAGCAGTTCTTC. Translation: CSVGQVNSYNEQFF.

Many counts were recorded for this clonotype. The chain has TRBV9 and TRBJ2-1; 8 nucleotides agree with TRBD2. The CDR3 length is 16 residues. Germline loops: CDR1 SGDLS, CDR2 YYNGEE. After removal of 4 bases from V and 0 bases from J, the junction contained 6 bases not matched to a gene. CDR3 residues: CASSTGGAGSYNEQFF. CDR3 nucleotide sequence: TGTGCCAGCAGCACCGGGGGGGCGGGCTCCTACAATGAGCAGTTCTTC.

By share of the sample, this clonotype is medium-sized. The chain couples TRBV7-9 to TRBJ2-2; tentative D call: TRBD2 (6 bases). Germline V gene lookup returns CDR1 SEHNR and CDR2 FQNEAQ (reference sequence). The CDR3 runs to 15 residues. V lost 5 bases, J lost 1 base, and 11 bases lay in between. For the CDR3, the DNA is TGTGCCAGCAGCCCAGAGGGACTGAACACCGGGGAGCTGTTTTTT. This translates into CASSPEGLNTGELFF.

This clonotype showed up many times. V and J are TRBV5-1 and TRBJ1-5; 10 nucleotides align to TRBD1. CDR1 is SGHRS and CDR2 is YFSETQ in the germline V gene. This CDR3 is 16 amino acids long. With 0 bases clipped from V and 6 bases from J, the junction kept 6 bases outside the gene matches. The CDR3 spells CASSLGDRGTGQPQHF. For the CDR3, the DNA is TGCGCCAGCAGCTTGGGGGACAGGGGAACGGGTCAGCCCCAGCATTTT.

This clonotype was found many times. The chain has TRBV27 and TRBJ1-2; D is undetermined. This CDR3 contains 15 residues. Trimming stripped 5 bases from V and 2 bases from J, with 15 bases between. CDR1 and CDR2 (germline): MNHEY, SMNVEV (reference sequence). Here the CDR3 DNA reads TGTGCCAGCAGTCCCCGGGCCCGAAGCAACTATGGCTACACCTTC. Translation gives CASSPRARSNYGYTF.

The table lists this clonotype with many counts. CDR3 amino acids: CAWSEGGLNQPQHF. In DNA, the CDR3 is TGTGCCTGGAGTGAGGGAGGGCTTAATCAGCCCCAGCATTTT. The chain has TRBV30 and TRBJ1-5; D uncertain. The CDR3 runs to 14 residues. The V end was cut by 1 base, the J end by 4 bases, with 11 bases between. CDR1 and CDR2 (germline): GTSNPN, SVGIG (reference sequence).

This clonotype was found many times. This chain joins TRBV12-3 or TRBV12-4 and TRBJ1-5, with D unclear. The length of the CDR3 is 12 residues. V gave up 2 bases and J gave up 5 bases, with 4 bases separating them. Here the CDR3 reads CASSLIHQPQHF. CDR3 nucleotide sequence: TGTGCCAGCAGTTTAATCCATCAGCCCCAGCATTTT.

This clonotype was observed many times. This chain uses TRBV14 with TRBJ2-1; perhaps TRBD1 as D (6 bases). With 5 bases removed from V and 7 bases from J, the gap between germline ends came to 15 bases. Germline loops: CDR1 SGHDN, CDR2 FVKESK. The CDR3 consists of 14 residues. The DNA of the CDR3 is TGTGCCAGCAGCGACGGACAGAATAGGAATGAGCAGTTCTTC. Translated: CASSDGQNRNEQFF.

In its sample, this clonotype was seen many times. The chain couples TRBV7-9 to TRBJ1-1; D gene unclear. This CDR3 is 13 amino acids long. The germline V gene encodes CDR1 SEHNR and CDR2 FQNEAQ (reference sequence). V lost 4 bases, J lost 1 base, and 7 bases lay in between. CDR3 protein: CASSSSENTEAFF. CDR3 DNA: TGTGCCAGCAGCTCATCCGAGAACACTGAAGCTTTCTTT.

This clonotype was seen ten or more times. The V call is TRBV18, the J call TRBJ2-7; D remains unclear. The CDR3 is 14 amino acids. V lost 1 base to trimming and J lost 4 bases, with 11 bases between them. CDR1 and CDR2 from the germline V gene are KGHSH and LQKENI. This chain's CDR3 is CASSPRALGYEQYF. CDR3 DNA sequence: TGTGCCAGCTCACCACGTGCCCTGGGGTACGAGCAGTACTTC.

In its sample, this clonotype was seen many times. The genes are TRBV6-2 or TRBV6-3 and TRBJ2-7; D is perhaps TRBD1 (5 bases). The germline gives CDR1 MNHEY, CDR2 SVGEGT. The CDR3 has 16 residues. Deletions cut 6 bases from V and 2 bases from J, with 20 bases between. DNA for the CDR3: TGTGCCAGCAGCCTACCCCGCTACAGGACCGCCTACGAGCAGTACTTC. As protein: CASSLPRYRTAYEQYF.

This clonotype was recorded at least ten times. The J gene is TRBJ2-2, the V gene TRBV6-5, with TRBD1 identical over 9 bases. The germline CDR1 and CDR2 sequences are MNHEY and SVGAGI. The CDR3 extends over 17 amino acids. V was pared by 0 bases and J by 1 base, with 3 bases of the junction left unmatched. DNA for the CDR3: TGTGCCAGCAGTTACTCAGCGGGACAGGGGAACACCGGGGAGCTGTTTTTT. Translated, it gives CASSYSAGQGNTGELFF.

This clonotype has a count of ten or more. The chain employs TRBV6-1 and TRBJ2-2, with D maybe TRBD2 (5 bases). Germline CDR1 is MNHNS and CDR2 is SASEGT. Trimming shortened V by 7 bases and J by 3 bases, and 12 bases separated the two germline ends. The CDR3 is made up of 14 amino acids. The CDR3 is CASTSTGDTGELFF. The CDR3 nucleotides are TGTGCCAGCACCTCGACCGGGGACACCGGGGAGCTGTTTTTT.

This clonotype was detected many times. The chain recombines TRBV19 with TRBJ1-5; D is perhaps TRBD1 (5 bases). Germline CDR1 reads LNHDA; CDR2 reads SQIVND (reference sequence). Trimming took 3 bases from V and 5 from J, leaving 14 bases between them. CDR3 length: 15 residues. This CDR3 is CASSIRDEAYQPQHF. DNA of the CDR3: TGTGCCAGTAGTATCCGGGACGAGGCCTATCAGCCCCAGCATTTT.

Many counts were recorded for this clonotype. V usage is TRBV7-2 and J usage is TRBJ1-2; D is unresolved. Germline CDR1 is SGHTA and CDR2 is FQGNSA. Trimming took off 1 base at V and 4 bases at J, with 16 bases between the two ends. This CDR3 has 16 amino acids. CDR3 amino acids: CASSLVPPLKPYGYTF. The DNA for the CDR3 is TGTGCCAGCAGCTTAGTTCCGCCATTAAAGCCCTATGGCTACACCTTC.

This clonotype occurred many times. The genes are TRBV19 and TRBJ1-1, with D possibly TRBD1 on 6 matching bases. This CDR3 has 14 amino acids. V lost 5 bases and J 0 bases, leaving 10 bases between the germline ends. In germline, CDR1 is LNHDA, CDR2 SQIVND (reference sequence). CDR3 residues: CASSDRFMNTEAFF. The CDR3 nucleotides read TGTGCCAGTAGTGACAGGTTTATGAACACTGAAGCTTTCTTT.

This clonotype occurred many times. The V gene is TRBV15, the J gene TRBJ1-1; D gene ambiguous. The CDR3 has 15 residues. V was shortened by 1 base and J by 1 base, with 10 bases between the two germline ends. CDR1 and CDR2 (germline): LNHNV, YYDKDF (reference sequence). The DNA for the CDR3 is TGTGCCACCAGCAGAGGACTGACACCGAACACTGAAGCTTTCTTT. This translates into CATSRGLTPNTEAFF.

This clonotype was detected many times. This chain connects TRBV7-9 to TRBJ1-1, with TRBD1 as a possible D gene (5 bases). The V end was cut by 0 bases, the J end by 4 bases, with 15 bases between. The germline gives CDR1 SEHNR, CDR2 FQNEAQ (reference sequence). The CDR3 runs 16 residues. The CDR3 nucleotides are TGTGCCAGCAGCTTAGCCTGGCGGGCCGGGGGCACTGAAGCTTTCTTT. Protein product: CASSLAWRAGGTEAFF.

This clonotype appeared many times. V and J are TRBV29-1 and TRBJ1-2; TRBD1 is a possible D gene (6 bases). V was shortened by 4 bases and J by 7 bases, with 13 bases between the two germline ends. The germline V gene has CDR1 SQVTM and CDR2 ANQGSEA. The CDR3 extends over 12 amino acids. This CDR3 is CSVVLDSGGYTF. DNA for the CDR3: TGCAGCGTTGTGCTGGACAGTGGTGGCTACACCTTC.